Included here is one TCR beta chain sequence, with context. The CDR3 has 14 amino acids. J lost 2 bases, V lost 4 bases, and 5 bases had no gene match. Germline values: CDR1 SGDLS, CDR2 YYNGEE. The protocol was immunoSEQ multiplex PCR, while the TCRdb copy is restricted to in-frame clones and leaves out a portion. The sample consists of about 50,000 clones, roughly four fifths of them appearing once. This record comes from a study of memory CD4+ T cells and cytomegalovirus serostatus. Single viable CD3+CD4+CD8-CD45RO+ cells were sorted as the memory CD4+ T cells. Donors' CMV status reflects serum IgG against pp150, pp28, p38, p52.

The chain is built from TRBV9 and TRBJ2-5, with 7 bases identical to TRBD2. The sequence came from an adult in good health and CMV-seronegative. Sequences were obtained from memory CD4+ T cells from blood. In DNA, the CDR3 is TGTGCCAGCAGCCAAGGACTAGTACAAGAGACCCAGTACTTC. Its protein is CASSQGLVQETQYF.